These T cell receptor beta chains were read from a single sample in a study of identical twins. TCRdb reprocessed the 5' RACE reads via MiXCR and lists one record per CDR3 protein. This table has a few hundred thousand distinct CDR3 sequences, over 9.5% appearing once. These same records also appear under a second study, on yellow fever vaccine responses in identical twins.

What was sequenced was memory (CD45RO+) T cells sorted from blood. These receptors were obtained from a woman younger than 30 in good health. Each CDR3 is given with its conserved first and last residue. The order of the fields is J gene, V gene, CDR3 protein.

j_gene: TRBJ2-2; v_gene: TRBV6-2/TRBV6-3; CDR3aa: CASSFDRETGELFF
j_gene: TRBJ2-3; v_gene: TRBV4-3; CDR3aa: CASSQEGGTGSTQYF
j_gene: TRBJ1-1; v_gene: TRBV12-3/TRBV12-4; CDR3aa: CASSTRPSRNTEAFF
j_gene: TRBJ2-3; v_gene: TRBV5-1; CDR3aa: CASSSGFTDTQYF
j_gene: TRBJ2-1; v_gene: TRBV15; CDR3aa: CATSTLAGDYNEQFF
j_gene: TRBJ2-7; v_gene: TRBV20-1; CDR3aa: CSAVMDRVSYEQYF
j_gene: TRBJ2-2; v_gene: TRBV28; CDR3aa: CASSPGLAANTGELFF
j_gene: TRBJ1-1; v_gene: TRBV7-2; CDR3aa: CASSPGQLPREAFF
j_gene: TRBJ2-1; v_gene: TRBV12-3/TRBV12-4; CDR3aa: CASSFRGPEQFF
j_gene: TRBJ1-1; v_gene: TRBV20-1; CDR3aa: CSARKTGAVWDTEAFF
j_gene: TRBJ1-2; v_gene: TRBV7-2; CDR3aa: CASSLGRATINYGYTF
j_gene: TRBJ2-7; v_gene: TRBV20-1; CDR3aa: CSAWTAVYEQYF
j_gene: TRBJ1-6; v_gene: TRBV3-1; CDR3aa: CASSPRDTKSPLHF
j_gene: TRBJ1-5; v_gene: TRBV7-2; CDR3aa: CASSRPDGQPQHF
j_gene: TRBJ2-3; v_gene: TRBV12-3/TRBV12-4; CDR3aa: CASNKALKVGTDTQYF
j_gene: TRBJ2-3; v_gene: TRBV20-1; CDR3aa: CSATPLRGGDTQYF
j_gene: TRBJ2-3; v_gene: TRBV3-1; CDR3aa: CASSLLVPGKTDTQYF
j_gene: TRBJ2-7; v_gene: TRBV11-3; CDR3aa: CANSGTSDGCYEQYF
j_gene: TRBJ2-1; v_gene: TRBV21-1; CDR3aa: CASSKEEGRGGRGSHNEQFF
j_gene: TRBJ2-2; v_gene: TRBV11-2; CDR3aa: CASSRLRGGGITGELFF
j_gene: TRBJ2-2; v_gene: TRBV12-3/TRBV12-4; CDR3aa: CASTPTNTGELFF
j_gene: TRBJ2-3; v_gene: TRBV9; CDR3aa: CASSDRDRGPADTQYF
j_gene: TRBJ2-5; v_gene: TRBV9; CDR3aa: CASSVVGGTAFEAQYF
j_gene: TRBJ2-7; v_gene: TRBV9; CDR3aa: CASSFASGDFYEQYF
j_gene: TRBJ2-5; v_gene: TRBV7-9; CDR3aa: CASSKSGGETQYF
j_gene: TRBJ1-1; v_gene: TRBV18; CDR3aa: CASSPRAGENTEAFF
j_gene: TRBJ2-7; v_gene: TRBV3-1; CDR3aa: CASSPLNGGGYEQYF
j_gene: TRBJ2-7; v_gene: TRBV6-5; CDR3aa: CASSLIGQNGEQYF
j_gene: TRBJ1-2; v_gene: TRBV7-8; CDR3aa: CASSLGWETNGYTF
j_gene: TRBJ2-1; v_gene: TRBV10-3; CDR3aa: CAISQGRGDEQFF
j_gene: TRBJ1-3; v_gene: TRBV4-1; CDR3aa: CASSQVQGKSGNTIYF
j_gene: TRBJ1-4; v_gene: TRBV9; CDR3aa: CASSVGSGSGEKLFF
j_gene: TRBJ2-7; v_gene: TRBV5-1; CDR3aa: CASSPQTGGYEQYF
j_gene: TRBJ2-1; v_gene: TRBV2; CDR3aa: CASSERGLAGGQFF
j_gene: TRBJ2-2; v_gene: TRBV6-2/TRBV6-3; CDR3aa: CASGLTNTGELFF
j_gene: TRBJ2-7; v_gene: TRBV5-1; CDR3aa: CASSLVPGGYEQYF
j_gene: TRBJ2-1; v_gene: TRBV11-2; CDR3aa: CASSPHDEQFF
j_gene: TRBJ2-1; v_gene: TRBV20-1; CDR3aa: CSARKATGGPYNEQFF
j_gene: TRBJ2-3; v_gene: TRBV3-1; CDR3aa: CASSPSGRSTDTQYF
j_gene: TRBJ2-7; v_gene: TRBV1; CDR3aa: CTSSQDVSGGGFYEQYF
j_gene: TRBJ1-2; v_gene: TRBV20-1; CDR3aa: CSAGAGTEGYTF